This TCR beta chain emerged from a study of T cell changes during pregnancy in multiple sclerosis. Germline CDR1 is LNHDA and CDR2 is SQIVND (reference sequence). The CDR3 is made up of 17 amino acids. V was clipped by 7 bases and J by 4 bases; unmatched bases: 15. The assay was immunoSEQ multiplex PCR, and TCRdb's table has in-frame clones only and misses some. Seen here are about 39,000 clones, about 92% observed once, and the top ten hold 26%. This clone was detected only once. This TCR was sampled from a female donor with multiple sclerosis, enrolled in a pregnancy study. Here the sequenced sample was CD8+ T cells from peripheral blood mononuclear cells, taken before pregnancy. V is TRBV19 and J is TRBJ1-4; 7 positions match TRBD1. The CDR3 DNA sequence: TGTGCCAGTACCAAAAACAGGGGAGGCTTCGATAATGAAAAACTGTTTTTT. It codes for CASTKNRGGFDNEKLFF.